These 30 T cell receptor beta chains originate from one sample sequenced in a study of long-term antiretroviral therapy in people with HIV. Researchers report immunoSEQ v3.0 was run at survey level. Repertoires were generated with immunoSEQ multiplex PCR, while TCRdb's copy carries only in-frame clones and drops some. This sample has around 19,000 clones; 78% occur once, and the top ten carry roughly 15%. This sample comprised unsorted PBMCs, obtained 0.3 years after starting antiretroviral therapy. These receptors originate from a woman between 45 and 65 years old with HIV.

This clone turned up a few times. The CDR3 DNA reads as TGTGCCAGCAGTTTGAGGATCTCGGGTGAAAAACTGTTTTTT. Translating it yields CASSLRISGEKLFF. This chain links TRBV28 with TRBJ1-4; D is ambiguous. V was cut by 3 bases and J by 7 bases, with 12 bases left in between. There are 14 residues in the CDR3. CDR1 and CDR2 from the germline V gene are MDHEN and SYDVKM.

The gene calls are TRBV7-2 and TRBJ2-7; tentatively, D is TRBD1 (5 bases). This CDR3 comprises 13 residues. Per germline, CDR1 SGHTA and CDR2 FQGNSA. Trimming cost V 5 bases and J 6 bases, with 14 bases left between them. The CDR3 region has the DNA TGTGCCAGCAGCCTCGCAGGGAAGGGCGAGCAGTACTTC. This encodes CASSLAGKGEQYF.

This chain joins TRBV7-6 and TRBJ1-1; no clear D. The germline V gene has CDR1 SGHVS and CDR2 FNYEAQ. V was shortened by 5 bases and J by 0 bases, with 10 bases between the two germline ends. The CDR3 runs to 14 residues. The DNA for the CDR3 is TGTGCCAGCAGCGCACTCGGGGTGAACACTGAAGCTTTCTTT. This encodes CASSALGVNTEAFF.

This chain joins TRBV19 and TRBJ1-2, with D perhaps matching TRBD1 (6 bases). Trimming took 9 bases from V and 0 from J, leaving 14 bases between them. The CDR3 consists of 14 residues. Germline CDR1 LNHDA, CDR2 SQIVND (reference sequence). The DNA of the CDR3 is TGTGCCAGCCGGACAGAACTTACTAACTATGGCTACACCTTC. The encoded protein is CASRTELTNYGYTF.

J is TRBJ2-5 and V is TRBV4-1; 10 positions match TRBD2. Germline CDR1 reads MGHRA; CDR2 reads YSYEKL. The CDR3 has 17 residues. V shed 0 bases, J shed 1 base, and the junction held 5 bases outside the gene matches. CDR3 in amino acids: CASSQDLAGGTQETQYF. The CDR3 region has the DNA TGCGCCAGCAGCCAAGATTTAGCGGGGGGCACCCAAGAGACCCAGTACTTC.

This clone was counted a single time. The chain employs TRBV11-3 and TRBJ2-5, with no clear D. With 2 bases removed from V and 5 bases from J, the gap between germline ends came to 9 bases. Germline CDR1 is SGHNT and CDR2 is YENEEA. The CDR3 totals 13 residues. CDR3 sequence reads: CASSLSMGETQYF. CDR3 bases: TGTGCCAGCAGCTTATCTATGGGCGAGACCCAGTACTTC.

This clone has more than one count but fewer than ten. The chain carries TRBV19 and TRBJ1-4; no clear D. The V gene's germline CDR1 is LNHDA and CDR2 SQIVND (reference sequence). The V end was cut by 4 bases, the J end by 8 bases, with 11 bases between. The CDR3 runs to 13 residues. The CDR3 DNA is TGTGCCAGTAGTACCTTCTTCGGGGAAAAACTGTTTTTT. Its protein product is CASSTFFGEKLFF.

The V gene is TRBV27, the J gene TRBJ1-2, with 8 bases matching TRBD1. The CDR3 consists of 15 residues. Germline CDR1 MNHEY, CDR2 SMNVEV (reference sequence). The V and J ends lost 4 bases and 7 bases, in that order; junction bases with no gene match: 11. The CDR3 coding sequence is TGTGCCAGCAGTTCATTCAGGGGGCGGATCCCTGGCTACACCTTC. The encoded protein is CASSSFRGRIPGYTF.

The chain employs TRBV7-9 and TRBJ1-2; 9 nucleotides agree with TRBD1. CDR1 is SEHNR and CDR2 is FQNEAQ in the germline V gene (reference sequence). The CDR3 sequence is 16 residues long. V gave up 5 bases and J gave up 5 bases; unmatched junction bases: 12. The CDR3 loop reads CASSNPGTGQGYGYTF. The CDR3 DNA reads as TGTGCCAGCAGCAACCCCGGGACAGGGCAGGGGTATGGCTACACCTTC.

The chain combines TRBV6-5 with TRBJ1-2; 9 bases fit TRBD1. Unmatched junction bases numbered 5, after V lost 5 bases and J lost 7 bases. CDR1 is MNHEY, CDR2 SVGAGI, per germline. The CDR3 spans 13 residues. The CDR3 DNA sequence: TGTGCCAGCAGTGTACAGGGGGCGCTTGGCTACACCTTC. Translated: CASSVQGALGYTF.

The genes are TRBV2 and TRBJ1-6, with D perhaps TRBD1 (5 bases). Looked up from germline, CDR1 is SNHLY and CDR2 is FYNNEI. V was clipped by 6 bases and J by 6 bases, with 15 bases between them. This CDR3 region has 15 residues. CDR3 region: CASSATNRGNSPLHF. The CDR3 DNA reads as TGTGCCAGCAGCGCCACCAATAGGGGTAATTCACCCCTCCACTTT.

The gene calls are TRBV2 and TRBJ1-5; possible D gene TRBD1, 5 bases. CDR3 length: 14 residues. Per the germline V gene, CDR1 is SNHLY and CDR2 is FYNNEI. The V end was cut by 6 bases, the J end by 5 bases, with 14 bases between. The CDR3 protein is CASSTGRGYQPQHF. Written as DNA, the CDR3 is TGTGCCAGCAGCACGGGACGAGGGTATCAGCCCCAGCATTTT.

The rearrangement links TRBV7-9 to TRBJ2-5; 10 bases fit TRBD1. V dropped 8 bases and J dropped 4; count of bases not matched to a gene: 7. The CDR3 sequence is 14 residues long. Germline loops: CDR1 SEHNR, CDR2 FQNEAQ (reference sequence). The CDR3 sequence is CASGLTGGIETQYF. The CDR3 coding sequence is TGTGCCAGCGGCCTGACAGGGGGCATAGAGACCCAGTACTTC. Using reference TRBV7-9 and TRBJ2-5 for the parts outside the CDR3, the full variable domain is DTGVSQNPRHKITKRGQNVTFRCDPISEHNRLYWYRQTLGQGPEFLTYFQNEAQLEKSRLLSDRFSAERPKGSFSTLEIQRTEQGDSAMYLCASGLTGGIETQYFGPGTRLLVL.

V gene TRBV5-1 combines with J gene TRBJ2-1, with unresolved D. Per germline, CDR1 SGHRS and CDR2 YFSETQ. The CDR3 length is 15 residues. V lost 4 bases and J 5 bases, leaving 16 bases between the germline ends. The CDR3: CASSGRTGADNEQFF. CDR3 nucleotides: TGCGCCAGCAGCGGAAGGACGGGTGCGGACAATGAGCAGTTCTTC.

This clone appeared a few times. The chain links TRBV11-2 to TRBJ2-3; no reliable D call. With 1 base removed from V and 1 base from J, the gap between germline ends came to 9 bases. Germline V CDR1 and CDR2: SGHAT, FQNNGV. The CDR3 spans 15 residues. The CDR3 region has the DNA TGTGCCAGCAGCTTAGTACCCGCTGGCACAGATACGCAGTATTTT. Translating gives CASSLVPAGTDTQYF.

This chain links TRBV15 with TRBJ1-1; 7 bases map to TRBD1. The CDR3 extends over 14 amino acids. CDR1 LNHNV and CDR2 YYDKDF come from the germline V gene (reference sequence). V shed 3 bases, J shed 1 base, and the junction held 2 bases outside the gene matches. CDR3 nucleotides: TGTGCCACCAGCAGTGCAGGGGGGAACACTGAAGCTTTCTTT. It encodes CATSSAGGNTEAFF.

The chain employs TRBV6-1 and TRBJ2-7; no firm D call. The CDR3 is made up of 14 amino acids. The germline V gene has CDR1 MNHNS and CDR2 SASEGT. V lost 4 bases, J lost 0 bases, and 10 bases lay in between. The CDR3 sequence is CASSGQRYSYEQYV. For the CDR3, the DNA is TGTGCCAGCAGTGGGCAGCGATACTCCTACGAGCAGTACGTC.

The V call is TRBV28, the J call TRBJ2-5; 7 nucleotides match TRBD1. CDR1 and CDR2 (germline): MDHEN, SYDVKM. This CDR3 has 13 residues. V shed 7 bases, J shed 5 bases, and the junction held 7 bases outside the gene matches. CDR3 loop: CASTLQGDETQYF. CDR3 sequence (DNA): TGTGCCAGCACTCTTCAGGGGGACGAGACCCAGTACTTC.

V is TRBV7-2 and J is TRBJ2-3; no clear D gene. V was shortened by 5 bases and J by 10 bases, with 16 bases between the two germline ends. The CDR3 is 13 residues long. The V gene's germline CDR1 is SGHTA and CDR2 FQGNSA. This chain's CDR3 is CASSQRMQMAQYF. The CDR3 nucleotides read TGTGCCAGCAGCCAAAGAATGCAGATGGCGCAGTATTTT. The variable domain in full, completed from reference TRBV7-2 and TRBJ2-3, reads GAGVSQSPSNKVTEKGKDVELRCDPISGHTALYWYRQSLGQGLEFLIYFQGNSAPDKSGLPSDRFSAERTGGSVSTLTIQRTQQEDSAVYLCASSQRMQMAQYFGPGTRLTVL.

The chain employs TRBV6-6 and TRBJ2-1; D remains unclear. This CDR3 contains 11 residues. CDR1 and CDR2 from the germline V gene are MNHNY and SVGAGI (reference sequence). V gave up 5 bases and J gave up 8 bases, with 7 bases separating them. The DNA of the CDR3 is TGTGCCAGCAGTAGGACGGATGAGCAGTTCTTC. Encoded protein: CASSRTDEQFF.

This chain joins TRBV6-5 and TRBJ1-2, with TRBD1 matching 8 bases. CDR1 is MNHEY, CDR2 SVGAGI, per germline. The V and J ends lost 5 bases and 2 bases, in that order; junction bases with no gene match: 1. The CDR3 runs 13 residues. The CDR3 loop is CASSGDRNYGYTF. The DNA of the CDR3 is TGTGCCAGCAGTGGGGACAGGAACTATGGCTACACCTTC.

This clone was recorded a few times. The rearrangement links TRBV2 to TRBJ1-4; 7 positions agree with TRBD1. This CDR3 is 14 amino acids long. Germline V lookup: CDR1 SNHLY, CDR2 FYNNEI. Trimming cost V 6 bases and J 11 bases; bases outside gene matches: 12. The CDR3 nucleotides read TGTGCCAGCAGCGCTGAAGGGGGCGGGGGGAAACTGTTTTTT. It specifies CASSAEGGGGKLFF.

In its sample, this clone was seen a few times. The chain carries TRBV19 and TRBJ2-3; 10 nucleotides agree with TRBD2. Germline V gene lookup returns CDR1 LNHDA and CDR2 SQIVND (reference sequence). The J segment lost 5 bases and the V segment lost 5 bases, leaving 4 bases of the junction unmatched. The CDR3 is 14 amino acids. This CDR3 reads CASSERGGIDTQYF. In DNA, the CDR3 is TGTGCCAGTAGTGAGCGGGGGGGCATAGATACGCAGTATTTT.

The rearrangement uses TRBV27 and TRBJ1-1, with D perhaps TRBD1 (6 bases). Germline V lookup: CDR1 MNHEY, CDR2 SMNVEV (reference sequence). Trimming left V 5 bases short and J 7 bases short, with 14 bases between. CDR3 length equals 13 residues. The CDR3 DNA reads TGTGCCAGCAGTCTAGGGATACAGGGTGAAGCTTTCTTT. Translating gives CASSLGIQGEAFF.

CDR3 protein: CASSSRTGGAETQYF. In DNA, the CDR3 is TGTGCCAGTAGTAGCAGGACAGGGGGGGCGGAGACCCAGTACTTC. This chain joins TRBV19 and TRBJ2-5; 10 nucleotides align to TRBD1. Germline CDR1 is LNHDA and CDR2 is SQIVND (reference sequence). This CDR3 comprises 15 residues. The trim removed 4 bases at V and 5 bases at J, leaving 7 bases unmatched.

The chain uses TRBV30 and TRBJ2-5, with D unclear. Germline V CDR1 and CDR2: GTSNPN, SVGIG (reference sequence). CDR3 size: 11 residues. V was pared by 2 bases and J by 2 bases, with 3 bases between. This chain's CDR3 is CAWSHQETQYF. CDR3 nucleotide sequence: TGTGCCTGGAGTCATCAAGAGACCCAGTACTTC.

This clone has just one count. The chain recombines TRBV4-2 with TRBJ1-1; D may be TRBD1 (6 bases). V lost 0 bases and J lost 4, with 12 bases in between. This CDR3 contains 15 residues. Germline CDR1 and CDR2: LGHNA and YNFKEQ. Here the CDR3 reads CASSQDPTGPTEAFF. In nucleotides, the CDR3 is TGTGCCAGCAGCCAAGACCCCACAGGGCCCACTGAAGCTTTCTTT.

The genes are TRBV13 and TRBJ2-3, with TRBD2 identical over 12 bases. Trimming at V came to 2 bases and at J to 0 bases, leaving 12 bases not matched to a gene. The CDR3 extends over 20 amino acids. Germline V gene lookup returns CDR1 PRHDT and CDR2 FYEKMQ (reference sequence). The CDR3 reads CASSLLLAGGPIPSTDTQYF. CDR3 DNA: TGTGCCAGCAGCTTATTACTAGCGGGGGGTCCAATACCTAGCACAGATACGCAGTATTTT.

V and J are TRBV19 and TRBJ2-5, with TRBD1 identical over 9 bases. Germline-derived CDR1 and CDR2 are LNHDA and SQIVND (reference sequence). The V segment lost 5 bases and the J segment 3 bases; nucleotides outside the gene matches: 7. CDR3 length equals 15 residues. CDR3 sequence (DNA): TGTGCCAGTAGTGGGGGGGGGACAGGGAAAGAGACCCAGTACTTC. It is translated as CASSGGGTGKETQYF.

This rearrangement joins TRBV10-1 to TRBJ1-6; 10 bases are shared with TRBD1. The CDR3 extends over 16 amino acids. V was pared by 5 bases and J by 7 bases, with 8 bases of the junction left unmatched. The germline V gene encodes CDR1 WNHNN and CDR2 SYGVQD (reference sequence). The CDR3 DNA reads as TGCGCCAGCAGTTACTCCCCGGGACAGGGGAATTCACCCCTCCACTTT. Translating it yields CASSYSPGQGNSPLHF.